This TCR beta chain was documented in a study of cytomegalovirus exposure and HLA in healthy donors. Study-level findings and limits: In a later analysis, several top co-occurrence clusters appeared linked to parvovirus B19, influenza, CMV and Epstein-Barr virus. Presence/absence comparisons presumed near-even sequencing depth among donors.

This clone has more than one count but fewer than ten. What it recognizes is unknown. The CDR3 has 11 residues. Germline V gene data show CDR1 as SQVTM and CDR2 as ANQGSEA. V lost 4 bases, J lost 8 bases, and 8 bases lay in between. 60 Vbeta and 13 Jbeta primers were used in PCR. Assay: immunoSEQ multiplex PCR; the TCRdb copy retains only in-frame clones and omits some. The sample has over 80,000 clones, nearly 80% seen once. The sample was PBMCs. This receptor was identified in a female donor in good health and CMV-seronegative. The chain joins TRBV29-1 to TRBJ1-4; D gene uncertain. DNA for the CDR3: TGCAGCGTTGGGGAGGGCGAAAAACTGTTTTTT. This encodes CSVGEGEKLFF.